This T cell receptor beta chain is drawn from a study of T cell changes during pregnancy in multiple sclerosis. Sequenced by immunoSEQ multiplex PCR; TCRdb stores in-frame clones only, minus some. The sample consists of 100,000 to 130,000 clones, about nine tenths of them appearing once. The germline CDR1 and CDR2 sequences are KGHSH and LQKENI. Trimming took 3 bases from V and 3 from J; bases not matched to a gene: 6. The CDR3 has 16 amino acids. The J gene is TRBJ1-5, the V gene TRBV18, with 9 nucleotides matching TRBD1. The clonotype was recovered from a female donor in good health, enrolled as a control in a pregnancy study. Sequenced here: peripheral blood, sampled in the third trimester of pregnancy. This chain's CDR3 is CASSPTGTGLNQPQHF. Here the CDR3 DNA reads TGTGCCAGCTCACCTACCGGGACAGGGCTCAATCAGCCCCAGCATTTT. Looking up the rest from reference TRBV18 and TRBJ1-5 gives the full variable domain: NAGVMQNPRHLVRRRGQEARLRCSPMKGHSHVYWYRQLPEEGLKFMVYLQKENIIDESGMPKERFSAEFPKEGPSILRIQQVVRGDSAAYFCASSPTGTGLNQPQHFGDGTRLSIL.